The sequence of this T cell receptor beta chain was determined in a study of beta chain features in type 1 diabetes. Study summary: Taken together, all samples contributed fewer than 110 million examined sorted cells.

Expressed TCRB transcripts were sequenced after all isolated RNA was converted to cDNA. Generated by immunoSEQ multiplex PCR, the TCRdb table keeps only in-frame clones and is missing some. Among hundreds of thousands of clones listed, roughly 16% were seen once. Germline V gives CDR1 SGDLS, CDR2 YYNGEE. Trimming cost V 1 base and J 0 bases, with 9 bases left between them. This CDR3 is built from 15 residues. For this clone: Its matching antigen is unknown.

The study's findings and limits: In comparison with healthy donors, patients had naive, central memory and Treg TCRB repertoires that appeared more similar.

This chain uses TRBV9 with TRBJ2-3; TRBD2 might be the D (6 bases). Sequenced: naive CD4+ T cells from blood. This clonotype was sampled from a man aged 18-30 years in good health. CDR3 loop: CASSVSAGSTDTQYF. DNA for the CDR3: TGTGCCAGCAGCGTATCCGCGGGGAGCACAGATACGCAGTATTTT.